Below are 4 T cell receptor beta chains sequenced from a single sample in a study of regulatory T cells in long-lasting Graves disease. Time point indicated: newly diagnosed GD, antithyroid drugs for less than 3 months. From RNA extracted from PBMCs, the TCR library was made. The TCR beta library used iRepertoire HTBI primers with Arm-PCR amplification of CDR3. TCRdb independently ran MiXCR on the multiplex PCR reads; one entry per CDR3 protein. Seen here are over 400,000 distinct CDR3 sequences, around 15% observed once, and the top ten hold about 15%. These data were likewise used in another study, on T cells in Graves' hyperthyroidism and ophthalmopathy.

This specimen was peripheral blood mononuclear cells (PBMCs), taken at new diagnosis, from a patient treated with antithyroid drugs. The receptors were gathered from a woman aged 50 to 65 with Graves disease.

This clonotype was picked up a small number of times. The genes are TRBV24-1 and TRBJ2-1; 8 bases agree with TRBD2. This CDR3 has 15 residues. The V segment lost 5 bases and the J segment 5 bases; nucleotides outside the gene matches: 7. Germline V CDR1 and CDR2: KGHDR, SFDVKD. CDR3 nucleotide sequence: TGTGCCACCAGTGCAGCGGGAGTCCCCCACAATGAGCAGTTCTTC. Its translation: CATSAAGVPHNEQFF.

This clonotype was picked up many times. The V call is TRBV27, the J call TRBJ2-7; 13 bases are shared with TRBD2. Unmatched junction bases numbered 5, after V lost 6 bases and J lost 6 bases. The germline V gene has CDR1 MNHEY and CDR2 SMNVEV (reference sequence). This CDR3 spans 14 amino acids. CDR3 nucleotide sequence: TGTGCCAGCAGACTAGCGGGAGGGCGGCGCGAGCAGTACTTC. Its protein is CASRLAGGRREQYF.

J is TRBJ2-5 and V is TRBV9; D unclear. The germline V and J ends were trimmed by 2 bases and 0 bases, with 8 bases remaining between them. The germline V gene encodes CDR1 SGDLS and CDR2 YYNGEE. This CDR3 contains 14 residues. CDR3 DNA sequence: TGTGCCAGCAGCGTTTTAGTGGACCAAGAGACCCAGTACTTC. This codes for CASSVLVDQETQYF.

This clonotype has a count of ten or more. V usage is TRBV3-1 and J usage is TRBJ2-3; tentative D call: TRBD2 (5 bases). The V gene's germline CDR1 is LGHDT and CDR2 YNNKEL (reference sequence). V lost 1 base to trimming and J lost 4 bases, with 12 bases between them. This CDR3 has 15 amino acids. CDR3: CASSQGRLASDTQYF. For the CDR3, the DNA is TGTGCCAGCAGCCAAGGCAGGCTAGCATCAGATACGCAGTATTTT.